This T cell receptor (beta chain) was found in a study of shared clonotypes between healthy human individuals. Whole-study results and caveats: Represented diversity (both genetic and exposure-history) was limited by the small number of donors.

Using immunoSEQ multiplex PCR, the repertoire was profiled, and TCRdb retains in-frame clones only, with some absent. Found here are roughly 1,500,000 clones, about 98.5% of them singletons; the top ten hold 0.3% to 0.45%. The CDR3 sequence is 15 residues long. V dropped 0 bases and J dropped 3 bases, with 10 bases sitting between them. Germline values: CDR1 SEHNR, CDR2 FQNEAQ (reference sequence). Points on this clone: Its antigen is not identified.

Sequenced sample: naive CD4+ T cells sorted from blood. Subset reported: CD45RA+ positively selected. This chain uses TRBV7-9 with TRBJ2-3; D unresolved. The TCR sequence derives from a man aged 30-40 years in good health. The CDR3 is CASSLAPLETDTQYF. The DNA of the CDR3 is TGTGCCAGCAGCTTAGCCCCACTCGAGACAGATACGCAGTATTTT.